The rows below give T cell receptor beta chains drawn from one sample of a study of cytomegalovirus exposure and HLA in healthy donors. Sequenced by immunoSEQ multiplex PCR; TCRdb stores in-frame clones only, minus some. This sample's table reports 38,000 or so clones. Sequenced material: PBMCs. These receptors came from a man aged 25 to 40 in good health and CMV-seronegative. Each CDR3 is given with its conserved first and last residue. Each record gives: J gene, D gene, V gene, CDR3 protein, CDR3 DNA. The D gene is left open where the match is weak.

>TRBJ1-1|NA|TRBV5-1
CASQIEPRGATEAFF
TGCGCCAGCCAGATTGAACCTCGGGGAGCCACTGAAGCTTTCTTT
>TRBJ2-1|NA|TRBV10-1
CASSEDASRVNEQFF
TGCGCCAGCAGTGAAGACGCGTCCAGGGTCAATGAGCAGTTCTTC
>TRBJ1-2|NA|TRBV29-1
CSVGGDYGYTF
TGCAGCGTTGGGGGCGACTATGGCTACACCTTC
>TRBJ2-7|NA|TRBV6-1
CASTKWDSNYEQYF
TGTGCCAGCACTAAATGGGACTCCAACTACGAGCAGTACTTC
>TRBJ1-1|NA|TRBV5-1
CASRVSGSGTEAFF
TGCGCCAGCAGGGTTTCAGGATCTGGCACTGAAGCTTTCTTT
>TRBJ2-1|NA|TRBV6-1
CASSDLGGRERAYNEQFF
TGTGCCAGCAGTGATCTGGGGGGGCGGGAGAGGGCCTACAATGAGCAGTTCTTC
>TRBJ2-3|NA|TRBV7-9
CASSLGTSTDTQYF
TGTGCCAGCAGCTTAGGGACTAGCACAGATACGCAGTATTTT
>TRBJ2-1|TRBD2|TRBV6-4
CASSDGTSGTNEQFF
TGTGCCAGCAGTGACGGGACTAGCGGGACCAATGAGCAGTTCTTC
>TRBJ1-3|NA|TRBV2
CASRRGREFSGNTIYF
TGTGCCAGCCGGCGCGGGCGAGAGTTCTCTGGAAACACCATATATTTT
>TRBJ2-1|TRBD2|TRBV7-6
CASSRTSGSPYNEQFF
TGTGCCAGCAGCAGGACTAGCGGGAGCCCCTACAATGAGCAGTTCTTC
>TRBJ2-7|NA|TRBV11-2
CASSPDSRVILEQYF
TGTGCCAGCAGCCCCGACAGCCGCGTGATACTCGAGCAGTACTTC
>TRBJ1-2|NA|TRBV4-1
CASSQDGFGVEIGYTF
TGCGCCAGCAGCCAAGATGGCTTCGGGGTCGAAATCGGCTACACCTTC
>TRBJ1-1|TRBD1|TRBV5-1
CASSLVGPGQQYTEAFF
TGCGCCAGCAGCTTGGTAGGCCCGGGACAGCAATACACTGAAGCTTTCTTT
>TRBJ2-7|TRBD1|TRBV5-1
CASSPERQGFHEQYF
TGCGCCAGCAGCCCTGAACGACAGGGGTTCCACGAGCAGTACTTC